This entry is about one T cell receptor (beta chain). The sample belongs to a study of cytomegalovirus exposure and HLA in healthy donors. Use of 60 Vbeta and 13 Jbeta primers characterized the PCR. Assay used: immunoSEQ multiplex PCR; TCRdb lists only in-frame clones, some missing. Among some 130,000 clones listed, about 66% were seen once. The germline CDR1 and CDR2 sequences are SNHLY and FYNNEI. The trim removed 7 bases at V and 0 bases at J, leaving 4 bases unmatched. This CDR3 spans 14 amino acids. V usage is TRBV2 and J usage is TRBJ1-1, with 8 bases that match TRBD1. Sequenced: PBMCs. The sequence derives from a human donor in good health. In DNA form, the CDR3 reads TGTGCCAGCACCGAACAGGGGGTGAACACTGAAGCTTTCTTT. It codes for CASTEQGVNTEAFF.